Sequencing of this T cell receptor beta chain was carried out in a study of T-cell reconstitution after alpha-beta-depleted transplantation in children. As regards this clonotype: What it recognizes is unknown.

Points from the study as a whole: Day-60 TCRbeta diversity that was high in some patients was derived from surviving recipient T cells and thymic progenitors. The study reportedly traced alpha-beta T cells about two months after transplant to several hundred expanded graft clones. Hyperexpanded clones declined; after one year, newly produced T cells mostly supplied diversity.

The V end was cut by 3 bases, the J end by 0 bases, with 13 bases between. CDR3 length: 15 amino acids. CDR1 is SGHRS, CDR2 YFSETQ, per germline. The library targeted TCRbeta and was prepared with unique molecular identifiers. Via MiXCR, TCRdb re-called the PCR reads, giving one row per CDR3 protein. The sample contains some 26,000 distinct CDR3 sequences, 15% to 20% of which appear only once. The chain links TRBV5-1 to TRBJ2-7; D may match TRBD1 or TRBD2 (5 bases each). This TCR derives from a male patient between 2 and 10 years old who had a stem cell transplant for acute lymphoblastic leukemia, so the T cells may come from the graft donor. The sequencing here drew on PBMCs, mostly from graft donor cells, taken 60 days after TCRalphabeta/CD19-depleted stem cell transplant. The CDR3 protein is CASSSAGTSSYEQYF. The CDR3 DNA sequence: TGCGCCAGCAGCTCGGCAGGGACGAGCTCCTACGAGCAGTACTTC.